This TCR beta chain is from a study of circulating and synovial CD4+ cells in juvenile arthritis (dated by TCRdb to the mid-2010s). At the level of the whole study: TCRbeta CDR3 repertoires of circulating HLA-DR+ CD4 T cells, bulk blood CD4 T cells and synovial CD4 T cells were compared within each patient. Repertoire sequencing was performed with the aim of confirming enrichment of synovial clonotypes in a circulating synovial-like CD4 T cell subset. Overall study results and their limits: Traditional Vbeta family usage analysis did not detect the difference between circulating pathogenic-like lymphocytes and bulk blood T cells. Overlap with synovium increased with sequencing depth, so measured shared-clonotype fractions likely underestimated the full repertoire overlap. Because T cell genome counts differed by at least an order of magnitude between CPL and bulk blood CD4 samples, sample-size effects were addressed. Circulating pathogenic-like lymphocytes clustered with synovial T cells and shared a substantially higher fraction of CDR3 sequences with synovium than bulk blood. Synovial and circulating pathogenic-like lymphocyte repertoires were less diverse than bulk blood CD4 repertoires, and some CPL samples were as oligoclonal as synovium.

CDR1 and CDR2, per the germline V gene (reference sequence), are SGHNT and YYREEE. The trim is 2 bases for V and 4 bases for J, with a gap of 11 bases between the germline ends. CDR3 length: 14 amino acids, cysteine to phenylalanine. The DNA shown is the 42-base CDR3, in frame from base 1. The sequenced samples were obtained from patients with active juvenile idiopathic arthritis. Right after thawing, the cells went straight into sorting, and Live/Dead Fixable Near-IR Stain was used to exclude dead cells. The protocol used for the library was the immunoSEQ multiplex PCR assay. TCRbeta CDR3 sequencing was carried out by an external provider as a commercial service. On the study's bioinformatics: Productive nucleotide sequences and amino acid sequences obtained through in silico translation were used in the analyses. Diversity was measured as Renyi entropy over a range of alpha values, and the median of 200 repeated subsamples was taken to equalise sample size. Pairwise repertoire distance was calculated as one minus the Chao-modified Jaccard index, correcting for under-sampling, and used for clustering. Frequency-weighted overlap with synovial clonotypes was calculated across 200 sample sizes, using 200 draws without replacement for each, and the value reported was the one at the size of the smaller sample. The table comes from immuneACCESS by way of TCRdb, which keeps in-frame sequences with V and J called. Part of the clones is missing from these tables; in studies checked, under half for an unresolved V gene and the rest for unknown reasons. V, J and clone size were drawn from that table, and D and trimming were deduced from the DNA. The sample has 32,000 or so clones on record, 90% to 95% of them singletons. The ten largest clones take up roughly 0.17% of the sample.

Comments on this clone: The clone's antigen remains unknown. Per-nucleotide qualities are absent, and no much larger clonotype sits a single base away.

Sequenced sample: CD4+ T cells from blood. The receptor's source is a human donor with juvenile idiopathic arthritis. The V and J genes are TRBV5-4 and TRBJ2-3; matching of 6 bases hints at TRBD1 as the D gene. The CDR3 region has the sequence CASSLRQAADTQYF. The DNA sequence reads TGTGCCAGCAGCTTACGACAGGCGGCAGATACGCAGTATTTT. The CDR3 plus the reference TRBV5-4 and TRBJ2-3 genes for the other parts give the full variable domain: ETGVTQSPTHLIKTRGQQVTLRCSSQSGHNTVSWYQQALGQGPQFIFQYYREEENGRGNFPPRFSGLQFPNYSSELNVNALELDDSALYLCASSLRQAADTQYFGPGTRLTVL.